This T cell receptor beta chain was recovered during a study of T cell changes during pregnancy in multiple sclerosis. Only in-frame clones appear in the TCRdb table, and some are missing; sequencing was by immunoSEQ multiplex PCR. Here the sample spans approximately 110,000 clones, approximately 90% being singletons. CDR1 SGHVS and CDR2 FNYEAQ come from the germline V gene. CDR3 length: 15 residues. V lost 4 bases, J lost 2 bases, and 5 bases stayed unmatched. Sequenced material: peripheral blood, taken after pregnancy. The receptor comes from a female donor with multiple sclerosis, enrolled in a pregnancy study. The chain employs TRBV7-6 and TRBJ1-1; TRBD1 matches 9 bases. The CDR3 coding sequence is TGTGCCAGCAGCTGGACAGGGGCCCCTAACACTGAAGCTTTCTTT. Translation: CASSWTGAPNTEAFF.